Detailed here is one TCR beta chain. From the germline J gene comes the end of the CDR3, since the read stops 3 residues before it. This record belongs to a study of T cells in women clearing cervical HPV infection. V was clipped by 0 bases and J by 1 base, with 9 bases between them. This CDR3 spans 15 amino acids. Germline loops: CDR1 SGHNT, CDR2 YYREEE (reference sequence). The table came from immunoSEQ multiplex PCR; TCRdb's copy has only in-frame clones and leaves some out. This listing includes more than 20,000 clones. Prevalent HPV16 infections were excluded; only incident single HPV16 infections included.

Sequencing used blood buffy coat. The sequence derives from a woman between 18 and 70 years old with a cervical HPV16 infection that either progressed to CIN3+ or cleared (not recorded which). The V gene is TRBV5-4, the J gene TRBJ2-3, with D hard to call. The CDR3 bases that were read are TGTGCCAGCAGCTTGGCTACACGGGGCACAGATACG. It specifies CASSLATRGTDT. The whole CDR3 protein reads CASSLATRGTDTQYF.